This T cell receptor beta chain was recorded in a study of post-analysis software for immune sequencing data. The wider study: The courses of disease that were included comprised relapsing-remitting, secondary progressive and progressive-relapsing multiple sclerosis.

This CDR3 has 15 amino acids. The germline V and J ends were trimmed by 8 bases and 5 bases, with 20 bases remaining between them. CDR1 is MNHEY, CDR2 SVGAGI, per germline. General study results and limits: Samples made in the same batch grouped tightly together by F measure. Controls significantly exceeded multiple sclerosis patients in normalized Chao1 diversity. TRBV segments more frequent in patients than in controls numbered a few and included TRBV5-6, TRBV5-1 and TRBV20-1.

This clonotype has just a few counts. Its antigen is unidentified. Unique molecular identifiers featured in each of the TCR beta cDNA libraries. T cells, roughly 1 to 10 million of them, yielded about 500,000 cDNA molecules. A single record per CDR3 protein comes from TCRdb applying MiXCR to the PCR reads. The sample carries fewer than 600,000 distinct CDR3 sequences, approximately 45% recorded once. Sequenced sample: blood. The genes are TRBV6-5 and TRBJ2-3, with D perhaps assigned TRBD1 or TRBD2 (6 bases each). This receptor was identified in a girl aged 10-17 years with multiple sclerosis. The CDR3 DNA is TGTGCCAGCGGCCTAGAGGGGGGAACGGGAGATACGCAGTATTTT. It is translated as CASGLEGGTGDTQYF.